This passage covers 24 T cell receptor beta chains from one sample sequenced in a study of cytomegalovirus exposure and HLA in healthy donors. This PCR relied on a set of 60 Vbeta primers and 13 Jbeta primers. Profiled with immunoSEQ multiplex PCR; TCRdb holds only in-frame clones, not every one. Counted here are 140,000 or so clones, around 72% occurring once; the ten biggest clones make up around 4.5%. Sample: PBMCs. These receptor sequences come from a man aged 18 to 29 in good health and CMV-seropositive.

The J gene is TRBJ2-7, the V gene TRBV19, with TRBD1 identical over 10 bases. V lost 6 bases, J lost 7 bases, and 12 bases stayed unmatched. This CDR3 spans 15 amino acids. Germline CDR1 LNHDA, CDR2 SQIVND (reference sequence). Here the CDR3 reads CASSDRDRGPWEQYF. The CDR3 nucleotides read TGTGCCAGTAGCGACCGGGACAGGGGACCTTGGGAGCAGTACTTC.

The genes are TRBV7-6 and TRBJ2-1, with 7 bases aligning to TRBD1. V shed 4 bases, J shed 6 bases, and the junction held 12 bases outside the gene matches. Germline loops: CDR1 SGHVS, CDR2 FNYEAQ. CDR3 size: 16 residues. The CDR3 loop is CASSSYRGEMGNEQFF. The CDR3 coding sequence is TGTGCCAGCAGCTCCTACAGGGGTGAGATGGGCAATGAGCAGTTCTTC.

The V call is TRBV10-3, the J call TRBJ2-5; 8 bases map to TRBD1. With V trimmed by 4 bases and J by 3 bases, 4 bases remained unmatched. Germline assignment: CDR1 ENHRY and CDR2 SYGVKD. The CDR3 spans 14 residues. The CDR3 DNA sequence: TGTGCCATCAGTGGGTACAGGGGGAAAGAGACCCAGTACTTC. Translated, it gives CAISGYRGKETQYF.

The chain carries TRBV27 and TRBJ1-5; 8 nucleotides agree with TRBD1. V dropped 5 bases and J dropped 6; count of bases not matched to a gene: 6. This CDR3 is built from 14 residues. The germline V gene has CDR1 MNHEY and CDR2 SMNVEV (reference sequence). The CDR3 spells CASSPQGAAQPQHF. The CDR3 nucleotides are TGTGCCAGCAGTCCTCAGGGGGCTGCTCAGCCCCAGCATTTT.

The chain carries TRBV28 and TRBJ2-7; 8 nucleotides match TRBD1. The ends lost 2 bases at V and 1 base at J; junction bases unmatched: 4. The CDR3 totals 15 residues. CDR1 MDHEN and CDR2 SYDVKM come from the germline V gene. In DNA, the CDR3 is TGTGCCAGCAGTTTAGCAGGGGGCTATTCCTACGAGCAGTACTTC. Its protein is CASSLAGGYSYEQYF.

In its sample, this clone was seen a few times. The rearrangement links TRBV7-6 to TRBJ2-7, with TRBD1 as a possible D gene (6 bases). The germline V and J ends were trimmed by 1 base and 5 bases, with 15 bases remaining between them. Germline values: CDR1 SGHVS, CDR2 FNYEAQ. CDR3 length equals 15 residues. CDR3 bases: TGTGCCAGCAGCTTAGACAGAGGAACAGGGCACGAGCAGTACTTC. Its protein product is CASSLDRGTGHEQYF.

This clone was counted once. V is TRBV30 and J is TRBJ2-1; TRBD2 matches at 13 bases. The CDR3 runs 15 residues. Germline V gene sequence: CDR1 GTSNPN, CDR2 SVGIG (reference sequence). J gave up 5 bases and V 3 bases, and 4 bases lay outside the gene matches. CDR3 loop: CAWSSGLAGNNEQFF. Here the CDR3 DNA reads TGTGCCTGGAGCTCGGGACTAGCGGGAAACAATGAGCAGTTCTTC.

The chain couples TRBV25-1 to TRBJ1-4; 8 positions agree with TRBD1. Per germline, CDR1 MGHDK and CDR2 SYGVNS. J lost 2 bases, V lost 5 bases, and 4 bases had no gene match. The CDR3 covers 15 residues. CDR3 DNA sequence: TGTGCCAGCAGTTCACGGACAGGGACTAATGAAAAACTGTTTTTT. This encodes CASSSRTGTNEKLFF.

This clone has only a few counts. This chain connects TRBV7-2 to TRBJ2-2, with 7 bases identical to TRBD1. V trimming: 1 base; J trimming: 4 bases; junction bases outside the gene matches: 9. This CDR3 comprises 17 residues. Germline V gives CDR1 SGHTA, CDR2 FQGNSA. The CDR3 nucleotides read TGTGCCAGCAGCTTAGGCTCGACAGGGTTGGGCACCGGGGAGCTGTTTTTT. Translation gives CASSLGSTGLGTGELFF.

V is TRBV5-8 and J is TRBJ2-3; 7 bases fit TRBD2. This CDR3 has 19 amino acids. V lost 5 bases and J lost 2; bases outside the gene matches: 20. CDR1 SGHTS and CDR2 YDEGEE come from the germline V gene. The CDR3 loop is CASRAGLVEIGFNTDTQYF. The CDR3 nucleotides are TGTGCCAGCAGGGCCGGACTAGTTGAGATCGGGTTCAACACAGATACGCAGTATTTT.

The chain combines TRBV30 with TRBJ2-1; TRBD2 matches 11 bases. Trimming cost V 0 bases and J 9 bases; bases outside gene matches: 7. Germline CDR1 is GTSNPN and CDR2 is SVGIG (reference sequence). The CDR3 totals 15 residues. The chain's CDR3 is CAWSVRLAGGGEQFF. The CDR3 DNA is TGTGCCTGGAGTGTTAGGTTAGCGGGAGGGGGTGAGCAGTTCTTC.

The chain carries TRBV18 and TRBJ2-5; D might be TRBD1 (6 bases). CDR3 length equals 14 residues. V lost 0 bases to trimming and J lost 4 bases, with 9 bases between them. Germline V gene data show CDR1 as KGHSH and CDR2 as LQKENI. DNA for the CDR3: TGTGCCAGCTCACCACCCCAGGGGCTAGAGACCCAGTACTTC. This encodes CASSPPQGLETQYF.

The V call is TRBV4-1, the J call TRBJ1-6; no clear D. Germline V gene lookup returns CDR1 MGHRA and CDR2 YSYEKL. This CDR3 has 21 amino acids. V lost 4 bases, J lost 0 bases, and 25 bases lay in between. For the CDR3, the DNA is TGCGCCAGCAGCCCCTCGCCGGAGCAGTGGCGCGTGGGCTCCTATAATTCACCCCTCCACTTT. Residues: CASSPSPEQWRVGSYNSPLHF.

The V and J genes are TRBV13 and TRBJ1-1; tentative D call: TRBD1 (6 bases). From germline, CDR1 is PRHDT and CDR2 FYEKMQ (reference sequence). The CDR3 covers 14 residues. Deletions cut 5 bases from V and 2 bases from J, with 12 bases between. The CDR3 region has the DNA TGTGCCAGCAGCCAGGGACACATAAACACTGAAGCTTTCTTT. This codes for CASSQGHINTEAFF.

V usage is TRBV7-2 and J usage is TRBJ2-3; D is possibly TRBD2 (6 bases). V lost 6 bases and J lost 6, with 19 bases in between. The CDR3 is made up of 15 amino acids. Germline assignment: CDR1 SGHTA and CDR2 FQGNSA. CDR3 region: CASRTAGLGGDTQYF. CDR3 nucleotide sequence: TGTGCCAGCAGGACGGCGGGCCTTGGGGGGGATACGCAGTATTTT.

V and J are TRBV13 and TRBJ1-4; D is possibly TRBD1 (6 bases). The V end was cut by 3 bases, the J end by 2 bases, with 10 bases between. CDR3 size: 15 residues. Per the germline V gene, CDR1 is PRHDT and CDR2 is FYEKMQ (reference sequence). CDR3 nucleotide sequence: TGTGCCAGCAGCTTCAAGACAGGTACTAATGAAAAACTGTTTTTT. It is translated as CASSFKTGTNEKLFF.

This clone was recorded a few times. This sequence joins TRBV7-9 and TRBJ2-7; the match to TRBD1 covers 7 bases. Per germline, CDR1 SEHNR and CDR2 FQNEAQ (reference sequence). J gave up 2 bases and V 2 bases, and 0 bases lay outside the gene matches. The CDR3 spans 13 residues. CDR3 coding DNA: TGTGCCAGCAGCTTACAGGGGGCCTACGAGCAGTACTTC. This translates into CASSLQGAYEQYF.

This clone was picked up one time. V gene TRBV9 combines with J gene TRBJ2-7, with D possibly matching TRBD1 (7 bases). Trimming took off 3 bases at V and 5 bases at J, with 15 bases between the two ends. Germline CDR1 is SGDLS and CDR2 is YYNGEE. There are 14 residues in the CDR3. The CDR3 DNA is TGTGCCAGCAGCGACCCCAGGGGGGAAGACGAGCAGTACTTC. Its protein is CASSDPRGEDEQYF.

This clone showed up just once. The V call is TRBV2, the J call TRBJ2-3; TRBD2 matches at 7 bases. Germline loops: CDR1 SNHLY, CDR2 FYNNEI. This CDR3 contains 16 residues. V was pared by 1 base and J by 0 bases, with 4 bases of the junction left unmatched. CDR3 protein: CASSEEAGVSTDTQYF. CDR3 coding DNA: TGTGCCAGCAGTGAAGAGGCGGGAGTTAGCACAGATACGCAGTATTTT.

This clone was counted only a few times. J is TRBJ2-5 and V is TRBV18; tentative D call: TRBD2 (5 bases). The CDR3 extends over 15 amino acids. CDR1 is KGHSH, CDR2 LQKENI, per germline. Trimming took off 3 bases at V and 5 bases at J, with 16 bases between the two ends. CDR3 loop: CASSPEKGRRETQYF. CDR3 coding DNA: TGTGCCAGCTCACCCGAGAAGGGCCGGAGGGAGACCCAGTACTTC.

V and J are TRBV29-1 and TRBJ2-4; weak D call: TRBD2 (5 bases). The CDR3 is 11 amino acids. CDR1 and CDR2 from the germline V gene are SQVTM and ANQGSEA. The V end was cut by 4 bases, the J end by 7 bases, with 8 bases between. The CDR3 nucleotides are TGCAGCGTTGTGTGGGAGAACATTCAGTACTTC. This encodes CSVVWENIQYF.

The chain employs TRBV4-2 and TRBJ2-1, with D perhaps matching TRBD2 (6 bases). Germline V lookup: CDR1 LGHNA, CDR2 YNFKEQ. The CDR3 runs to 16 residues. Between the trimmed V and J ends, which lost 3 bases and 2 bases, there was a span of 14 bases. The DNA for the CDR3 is TGTGCCAGCAGCCACGTAACGGGAGAAGCCTACAATGAGCAGTTCTTC. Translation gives CASSHVTGEAYNEQFF.

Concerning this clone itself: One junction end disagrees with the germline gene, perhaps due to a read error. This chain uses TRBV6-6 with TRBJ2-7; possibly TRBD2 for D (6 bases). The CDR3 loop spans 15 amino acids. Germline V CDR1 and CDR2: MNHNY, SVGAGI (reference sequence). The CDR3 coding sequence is TGTGCCAGCACTTACTCCGGAGGGAGCTCCTACGAGCAGTACTTC. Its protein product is CASTYSGGSSYEQYF.

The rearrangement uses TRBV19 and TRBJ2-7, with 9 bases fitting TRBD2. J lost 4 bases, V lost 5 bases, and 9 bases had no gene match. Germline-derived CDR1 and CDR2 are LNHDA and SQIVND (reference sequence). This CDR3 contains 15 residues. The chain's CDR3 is CASSLLPSGKYEQYF. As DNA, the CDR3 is TGTGCCAGTAGTTTGCTTCCTAGCGGGAAGTACGAGCAGTACTTC.